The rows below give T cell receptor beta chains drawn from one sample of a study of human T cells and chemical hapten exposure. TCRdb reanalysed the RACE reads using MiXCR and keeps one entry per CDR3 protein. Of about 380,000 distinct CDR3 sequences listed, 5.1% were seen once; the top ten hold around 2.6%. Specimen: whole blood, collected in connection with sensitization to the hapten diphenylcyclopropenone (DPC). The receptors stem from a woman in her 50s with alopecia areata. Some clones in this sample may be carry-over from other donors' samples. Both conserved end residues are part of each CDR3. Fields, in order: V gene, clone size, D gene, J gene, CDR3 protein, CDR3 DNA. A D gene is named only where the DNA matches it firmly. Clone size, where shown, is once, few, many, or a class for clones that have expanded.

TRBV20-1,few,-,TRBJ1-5,CSARPQNQPQHF,TGCAGTGCTAGACCCCAAAATCAGCCCCAGCATTTT
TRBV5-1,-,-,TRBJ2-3,CASSLGTVDTDTQYF,TGCGCCAGCAGCTTGGGGACAGTCGACACAGATACGCAGTATTTT
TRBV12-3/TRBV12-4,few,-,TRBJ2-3,CASSPRGGVGDTQYF,TGTGCCAGCAGTCCTAGGGGTGGGGTGGGAGATACGCAGTATTTT
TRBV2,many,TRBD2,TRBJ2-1,CASSSLAGRDEQFF,TGTGCCAGCAGCTCTCTAGCGGGGAGAGATGAGCAGTTCTTC
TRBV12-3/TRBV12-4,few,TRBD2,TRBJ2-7,CASSFGLAGGGEQYF,TGTGCCAGCAGTTTTGGCCTAGCGGGAGGCGGAGAGCAGTACTTC
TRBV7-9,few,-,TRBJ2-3,CASRRREGTDTQYF,TGTGCCAGCAGACGACGAGAGGGCACAGATACGCAGTATTTT
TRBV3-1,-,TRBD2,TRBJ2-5,CASSLRASGRYQETQYF,TGTGCCAGCAGCCTGAGGGCTAGCGGGAGGTATCAAGAGACCCAGTACTTC
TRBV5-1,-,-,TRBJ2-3,CASSSDSGTDTQYF,TGCGCCAGCAGCTCGGACAGTGGCACAGATACGCAGTATTTT
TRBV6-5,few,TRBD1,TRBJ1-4,CASSDRDRGRGNEKLFF,TGTGCCAGCAGCGACCGGGACAGGGGGCGGGGTAATGAAAAACTGTTTTTT
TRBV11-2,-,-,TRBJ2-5,CASSTLGLSETQYF,TGTGCCAGCAGCACGTTAGGGTTGAGTGAGACCCAGTACTTC
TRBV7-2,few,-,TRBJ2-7,CASSLAGNLYEQYF,TGTGCCAGCAGCCTAGCAGGGAACCTCTACGAGCAGTACTTC
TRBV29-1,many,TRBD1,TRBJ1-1,CSAVRTGQNTEAFF,TGCAGCGCTGTTAGGACAGGGCAAAACACTGAAGCTTTCTTT
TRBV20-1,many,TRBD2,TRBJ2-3,CSAMPLAVTDTQYF,TGCAGTGCTATGCCCCTAGCGGTCACAGATACGCAGTATTTT
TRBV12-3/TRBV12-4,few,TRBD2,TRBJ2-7,CASSLRLAGDREQYF,TGTGCCAGCAGTTTACGACTAGCGGGAGACCGGGAGCAGTACTTC
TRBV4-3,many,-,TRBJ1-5,CASSIRAGDQPQHF,TGCGCCAGCAGTATAAGGGCAGGGGATCAGCCCCAGCATTTT
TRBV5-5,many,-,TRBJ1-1,CASSVSSSWSTEAFF,TGTGCCAGCAGTGTCAGCTCCTCTTGGAGCACTGAAGCTTTCTTT
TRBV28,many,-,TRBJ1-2,CASSLGGLYYGYTF,TGTGCCAGCAGTTTAGGGGGTCTATACTATGGCTACACCTTC
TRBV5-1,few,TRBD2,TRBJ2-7,CASSLEGLAGGSYEQYF,TGCGCCAGCAGCTTGGAAGGGCTAGCGGGAGGTTCCTACGAGCAGTACTTC
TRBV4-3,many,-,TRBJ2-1,CASSHSRDHEQFF,TGCGCCAGCAGCCATTCCAGGGACCATGAGCAGTTCTTC
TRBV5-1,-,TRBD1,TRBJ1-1,CASSKGQGITEAFF,TGCGCCAGCAGCAAGGGACAGGGAATCACTGAAGCTTTCTTT
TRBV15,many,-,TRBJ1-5,CATSTGRQSNQPQHF,TGTGCCACCAGCACCGGACGGCAAAGCAATCAGCCCCAGCATTTT
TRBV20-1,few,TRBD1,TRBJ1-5,CSAIPGTGDQPQHF,TGCAGTGCCATCCCCGGGACAGGGGACCAGCCCCAGCATTTT
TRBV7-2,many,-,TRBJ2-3,CASSGLAISTDTQYF,TGTGCCAGCAGCGGGCTAGCGATAAGCACAGATACGCAGTATTTT
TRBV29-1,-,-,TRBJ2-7,CSVAGTFELGLTIYEQYF,TGCAGCGTTGCCGGGACATTTGAATTAGGGCTTACTATCTACGAGCAGTACTTC
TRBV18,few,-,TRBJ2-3,CASSPDMRDTQYF,TGTGCCAGCTCACCAGATATGAGAGATACGCAGTATTTT
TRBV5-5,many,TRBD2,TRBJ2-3,CASSHSPGTSGRINTQYF,TGTGCCAGCAGCCATTCGCCCGGGACTAGCGGGCGAATAAATACGCAGTATTTT
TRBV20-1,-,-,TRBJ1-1,CSAPAVQGRTEAFF,TGCAGTGCTCCTGCGGTCCAGGGACGCACTGAAGCTTTCTTT
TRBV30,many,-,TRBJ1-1,CAWSVYGRPATEAFF,TGTGCCTGGAGTGTATACGGCAGGCCCGCCACTGAAGCTTTCTTT
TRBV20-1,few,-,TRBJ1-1,CSASNKNTEAFF,TGCAGTGCTAGTAACAAGAACACTGAAGCTTTCTTT
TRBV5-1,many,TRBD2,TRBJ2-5,CASSPGLAETQYF,TGCGCCAGCAGTCCTGGACTAGCAGAGACCCAGTACTTC
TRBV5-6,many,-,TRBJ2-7,CASSLGSLEQYF,TGTGCCAGCAGCTTGGGGTCCCTGGAGCAGTACTTC
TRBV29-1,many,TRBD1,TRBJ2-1,CSVAGGAGNEQFF,TGCAGCGTGGCAGGGGGCGCCGGCAATGAGCAGTTCTTC
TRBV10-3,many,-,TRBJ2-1,CAISVQRQAEQFF,TGTGCCATCAGTGTGCAGCGGCAGGCTGAGCAGTTCTTC
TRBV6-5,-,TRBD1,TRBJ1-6,CASGQDQGQGNSPLHF,TGTGCCAGCGGCCAAGATCAGGGACAGGGAAATTCACCCCTCCACTTT
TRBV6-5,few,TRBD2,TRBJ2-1,CASISSGGHYNEQFF,TGTGCCAGCATTTCTAGCGGGGGCCACTACAATGAGCAGTTCTTC
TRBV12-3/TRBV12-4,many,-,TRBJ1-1,CASRLEGNEAFF,TGTGCCAGCAGACTAGAAGGGAATGAAGCTTTCTTT
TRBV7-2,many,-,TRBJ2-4,CASSLANPTGAKNIQYF,TGTGCCAGCAGCTTAGCCAACCCTACAGGGGCCAAAAACATTCAGTACTTC
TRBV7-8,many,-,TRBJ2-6,CASSLAGPGANVLTF,TGTGCCAGCAGCTTAGCAGGGCCTGGGGCCAACGTCCTGACTTTC
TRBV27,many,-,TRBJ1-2,CASSPTTVGVTYGYTF,TGTGCCAGCAGTCCGACCACGGTGGGAGTCACGTATGGCTACACCTTC
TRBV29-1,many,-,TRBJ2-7,CSVVTRIYEQYF,TGCAGCGTTGTAACTAGAATCTACGAGCAGTACTTC
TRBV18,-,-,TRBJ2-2,CASSKTGAGELFF,TGTGCCAGCTCAAAAACGGGGGCCGGGGAGCTGTTTTTT
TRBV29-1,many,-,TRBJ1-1,CSVRGRFKAGRSTEAFF,TGCAGCGTCAGGGGAAGATTTAAGGCAGGGAGATCCACTGAAGCTTTCTTT
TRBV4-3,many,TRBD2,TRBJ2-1,CASSQFWGVAGEGEQFF,TGCGCCAGCAGCCAATTCTGGGGGGTAGCGGGAGAGGGCGAGCAGTTCTTC
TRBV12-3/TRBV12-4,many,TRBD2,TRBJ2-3,CASSLPAPSGGASSTDTQYF,TGTGCCAGCAGTTTACCCGCTCCTAGCGGGGGGGCTTCTAGCACAGATACGCAGTATTTT
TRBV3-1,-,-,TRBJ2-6,CASSHGGRAGANVLTF,TGTGCCAGCAGCCACGGGGGGCGAGCTGGGGCCAACGTCCTGACTTTC
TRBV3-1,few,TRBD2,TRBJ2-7,CASSQRGGLGSKQYF,TGTGCCAGCAGCCAGCGGGGGGGCCTGGGTTCGAAGCAGTACTTC
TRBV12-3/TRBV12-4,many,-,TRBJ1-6,CASSLGYNSPLHF,TGTGCCAGCAGTTTGGGGTATAATTCACCCCTCCACTTT
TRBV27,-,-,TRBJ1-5,CASSPSRGASNQPQHF,TGTGCCAGCAGTCCGAGTCGGGGGGCAAGCAATCAGCCCCAGCATTTT